These 18 T cell receptor beta chains originate from one sample sequenced in a study of early T cells in non-severe SARS-CoV-2 infection (dated by TCRdb to the early 2020s). Libraries were prepared through 5' RACE. Sequencing relied on a NextSeq 500. TCRdb reanalyzed the raw reads on its own, using fastp at Q25 for trimming and MiXCR for clone calling, and kept in-frame beta chains. Records with the same CDR3 protein are collapsed into one entry carrying the most frequent genes and DNA. For this sample there are approximately 65,000 distinct CDR3 sequences; approximately 14% appear just once. Around 15% of the sample is taken by the ten largest. The sequenced sample was whole blood. The receptors stem from an adult who was a healthcare worker with PCR-confirmed SARS-CoV-2 infection or an uninfected control (not recorded which).

This clonotype was counted many times. This sequence joins TRBV20-1 and TRBJ2-7; the D gene is possibly TRBD2 (7 bases). This CDR3 is built from 14 residues. Germline values: CDR1 DFQATT, CDR2 SNEGSKA (reference sequence). Between the trimmed V and J ends, which lost 3 bases and 0 bases, there was a span of 12 bases. CDR3 coding DNA: TGCAGTGCTAGTCGGGGAGGGGGCTCCTACGAGCAGTACTTC. Translating gives CSASRGGGSYEQYF.

This rearrangement joins TRBV3-1 to TRBJ2-3; TRBD2 might be the D (7 bases). V was pared by 4 bases and J by 2 bases, with 10 bases between. This CDR3 is 14 amino acids long. Germline V gene data show CDR1 as LGHDT and CDR2 as YNNKEL (reference sequence). CDR3 protein: CASSLRGHTDTQYF. CDR3 DNA sequence: TGTGCCAGCAGCCTGCGGGGGCACACAGATACGCAGTATTTT.

The J gene is TRBJ1-3, the V gene TRBV2; 9 bases are shared with TRBD1. Germline V gene data show CDR1 as SNHLY and CDR2 as FYNNEI. The V segment lost 5 bases and the J segment 3 bases; nucleotides outside the gene matches: 5. There are 15 residues in the CDR3. CDR3 coding DNA: TGTGCCAGCAGTAAAACAGGGGGCGATGGAAACACCATATATTTT. As protein: CASSKTGGDGNTIYF. Together with reference TRBV2 and TRBJ1-3, the CDR3 gives the full variable domain: EPEVTQTPSHQVTQMGQEVILRCVPISNHLYFYWYRQILGQKVEFLVSFYNNEISEKSEIFDDQFSVERPDGSNFTLKIRSTKLEDSAMYFCASSKTGGDGNTIYFGEGSWLTVV.

At least ten counts were recorded for this clonotype. The V and J genes are TRBV7-9 and TRBJ2-3; D is perhaps TRBD2 (6 bases). Per the germline V gene, CDR1 is SEHNR and CDR2 is FQNEAQ (reference sequence). CDR3 length: 12 residues. Trimming removed 8 bases at V and 14 bases at J, with 20 bases between. In nucleotides, the CDR3 is TGTGCCAGCGAAACTACCGGGACTTCCCTGTATTTT. Protein sequence: CASETTGTSLYF.

This clonotype was seen ten or more times. The chain is built from TRBV11-2 and TRBJ2-1, with 7 bases fitting TRBD2. J was trimmed by 0 bases and V by 4 bases; bases with no gene match: 3. Per the germline V gene, CDR1 is SGHAT and CDR2 is FQNNGV. The CDR3 is made up of 15 amino acids. In DNA, the CDR3 is TGTGCCAGCAGCTCACTAGCGAGCTCCTACAATGAGCAGTTCTTC. As protein: CASSSLASSYNEQFF.

This clonotype was seen a handful of times. The chain uses TRBV28 and TRBJ2-1, with 7 positions matching TRBD1. CDR1 and CDR2 (germline): MDHEN, SYDVKM. The CDR3 is 15 residues long. Trimming at V came to 6 bases and at J to 6 bases, leaving 11 bases not matched to a gene. The CDR3 DNA follows: TGTGCCAGCAGCCCCACCCGGGACAGTCGCAATGAGCAGTTCTTC. Residues: CASSPTRDSRNEQFF.

The chain employs TRBV5-5 and TRBJ1-2; no clear D. The V gene lost 4 bases and the J gene lost 3 bases, with 13 bases spanning the gap. The CDR3 sequence is 14 residues long. Germline assignment: CDR1 SGHKS and CDR2 YYEKEE (reference sequence). In DNA form, the CDR3 reads TGTGCCAGCAGCCTAGCAGTAGTGGACTATGGCTACACCTTC. Its protein is CASSLAVVDYGYTF. Looking up the rest from reference TRBV5-5 and TRBJ1-2 gives the full variable domain: DAGVTQSPTHLIKTRGQQVTLRCSPISGHKSVSWYQQVLGQGPQFIFQYYEKEERGRGNFPDRFSARQFPNYSSELNVNALLLGDSALYLCASSLAVVDYGYTFGSGTRLTVV.

This clonotype has a count of ten or more. CDR3 DNA: TGTGCCAGCAAGAGTCCGGGAAGCATCTCCTACGAGCAGTACTTC. This codes for CASKSPGSISYEQYF. The chain is built from TRBV28 and TRBJ2-7, with a weak D call TRBD2 (5 bases). Trimming removed 7 bases at V and 0 bases at J, with 16 bases between. Looked up from germline, CDR1 is MDHEN and CDR2 is SYDVKM. CDR3 length equals 15 residues.

This rearrangement joins TRBV12-3 or TRBV12-4 to TRBJ1-5; no reliable D call. The germline V and J ends were trimmed by 3 bases and 5 bases, with 11 bases remaining between them. This CDR3 region has 14 residues. The CDR3 is CASSFSGKDQPQHF. In DNA, the CDR3 is TGTGCCAGCAGTTTTTCGGGTAAAGATCAGCCCCAGCATTTT.

The V and J genes are TRBV20-1 and TRBJ2-7; 8 nucleotides match TRBD1. Trimming at V came to 4 bases and at J to 5 bases, leaving 10 bases not matched to a gene. The length of the CDR3 is 14 residues. CDR1 and CDR2 from the germline V gene are DFQATT and SNEGSKA (reference sequence). This chain's CDR3 is CSAKRPGQADEQYF. CDR3 in DNA: TGCAGTGCTAAAAGACCGGGACAGGCTGACGAGCAGTACTTC.

This clonotype was found a few times. The chain carries TRBV28 and TRBJ1-6; TRBD1 might be the D (6 bases). The CDR3 extends over 15 amino acids. Between the trimmed V and J ends, which lost 5 bases and 8 bases, there was a span of 16 bases. CDR1 MDHEN and CDR2 SYDVKM come from the germline V gene. The CDR3 DNA is TGTGCCAGCAGTACCCTTGGGGGCCCCGATTCACCCCTCCACTTT. Amino acid sequence: CASSTLGGPDSPLHF.

This clonotype occurred many times. The chain links TRBV18 to TRBJ1-1; D not resolved. Trimming left V 9 bases short and J 0 bases short, with 2 bases between. The CDR3 has 10 residues. The germline gives CDR1 KGHSH, CDR2 LQKENI. DNA of the CDR3: TGTGCCAGTCTGAACACTGAAGCTTTCTTT. Translation gives CASLNTEAFF.

This clonotype was detected many times. This CDR3 reads CSAKRQGRSNYGYTF. CDR3 DNA sequence: TGCAGTGCGAAGAGGCAGGGGAGGAGTAACTATGGCTACACCTTC. This chain links TRBV20-1 with TRBJ1-2; TRBD1 is a possible D gene (6 bases). The ends were cut back, 6 bases at V and 1 base at J, with 18 bases in the middle. CDR3 size: 15 residues. Germline V gene data show CDR1 as DFQATT and CDR2 as SNEGSKA (reference sequence).

The chain links TRBV29-1 to TRBJ2-5, with 8 bases matching TRBD2. There are 12 residues in the CDR3. Trimming cost V 5 bases and J 4 bases; bases outside gene matches: 3. The germline V gene has CDR1 SQVTM and CDR2 ANQGSEA. This CDR3 reads CSVLSGGETQYF. The DNA of the CDR3 is TGCAGCGTTCTCAGCGGGGGAGAGACCCAGTACTTC.

This chain joins TRBV7-2 and TRBJ1-1; D unclear. CDR1 is SGHTA, CDR2 FQGNSA, per germline. The CDR3 has 14 residues. The germline V and J ends were trimmed by 3 bases and 4 bases, with 12 bases remaining between them. The CDR3, as DNA: TGTGCCAGCAGCTTTTCCCAGAGGCGCACTGAAGCTTTCTTT. As protein: CASSFSQRRTEAFF.

In its sample, this clonotype was seen many times. The chain combines TRBV5-1 with TRBJ2-6, with D uncertain. The CDR3 loop spans 14 amino acids. Germline V lookup: CDR1 SGHRS, CDR2 YFSETQ. V dropped 0 bases and J dropped 0 bases, with 1 base sitting between them. CDR3 region: CASSLDSGANVLTF. The CDR3 DNA reads TGCGCCAGCAGCTTGGACTCTGGGGCCAACGTCCTGACTTTC.

This clonotype appeared a few times. The chain recombines TRBV6-2 or TRBV6-3 with TRBJ2-2; no reliable D call. Germline loops: CDR1 MNHEY, CDR2 SVGEGT. Trimming took 10 bases from V and 2 from J, leaving 14 bases between them. The CDR3 length is 14 residues. CDR3 coding DNA: TGTGCCATCATGACCCGAATTAACACCGGGGAGCTGTTTTTT. Protein sequence: CAIMTRINTGELFF.

The chain combines TRBV11-2 with TRBJ2-1; 8 bases match TRBD2. V gave up 6 bases and J gave up 0 bases; unmatched junction bases: 7. Germline CDR1 reads SGHAT; CDR2 reads FQNNGV. The CDR3 is 16 residues long. Here the CDR3 reads CASSHTGTSSYNEQFF. CDR3 in DNA: TGTGCCAGCAGTCACACCGGGACTAGCTCCTACAATGAGCAGTTCTTC.